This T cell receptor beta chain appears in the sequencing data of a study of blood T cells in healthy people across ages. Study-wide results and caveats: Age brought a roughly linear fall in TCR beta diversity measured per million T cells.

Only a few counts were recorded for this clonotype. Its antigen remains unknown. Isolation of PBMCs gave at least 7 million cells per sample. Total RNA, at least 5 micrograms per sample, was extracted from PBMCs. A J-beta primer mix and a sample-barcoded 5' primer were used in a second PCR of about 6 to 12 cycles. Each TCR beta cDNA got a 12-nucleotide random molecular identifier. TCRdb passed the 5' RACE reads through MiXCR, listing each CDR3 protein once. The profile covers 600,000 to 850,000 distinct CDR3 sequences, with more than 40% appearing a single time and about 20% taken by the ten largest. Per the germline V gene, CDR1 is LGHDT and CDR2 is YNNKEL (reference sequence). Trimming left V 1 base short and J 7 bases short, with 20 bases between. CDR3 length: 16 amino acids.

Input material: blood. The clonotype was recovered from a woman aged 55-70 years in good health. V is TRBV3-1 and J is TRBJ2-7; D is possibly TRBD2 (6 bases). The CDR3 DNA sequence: TGTGCCAGCAGCCAAGGGTCCCCGGGGGTGGGATTGGAGCAGTACTTC. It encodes CASSQGSPGVGLEQYF.